This T cell receptor beta chain was observed in a study of blood T cells in healthy people across ages. The CDR3 runs to 16 residues. V lost 6 bases and J lost 0; bases outside the gene matches: 11. Germline V gives CDR1 MDHEN, CDR2 SYDVKM. For the second PCR, which ran for about 6 to 12 cycles, a sample-barcoded 5' primer and a J-beta primer mix were used. TCRdb reanalysed the 5' RACE reads using MiXCR and keeps one entry per CDR3 protein. Of about a million distinct CDR3 sequences in the sample, roughly half were seen once. This clonotype was obtained from a woman aged 55-69 years in good health. Input material: blood. This chain uses TRBV28 with TRBJ2-7, with 7 bases that match TRBD2. In DNA, the CDR3 is TGTGCCAGCAGGAACGAGGGAGGGTATAGCTCCTACGAGCAGTACTTC. Translated: CASRNEGGYSSYEQYF.